This is a list of T cell receptor beta chains from one sample in a study of T cells in Graves' hyperthyroidism and ophthalmopathy. TCRdb independently ran MiXCR on the multiplex PCR reads; one entry per CDR3 protein. The table lists fewer than 450,000 distinct CDR3 sequences, nearly 15% of them singletons. The specimen sequenced was blood. The receptors were sampled from a woman aged 60-70 years with Graves' ophthalmopathy. Each CDR3 is given with its conserved first and last residue. A D gene is named only where the DNA matches it firmly. Clone size is given for some rows only: seen once, a few or many times, or a class if the clone is expanded.

clone size	J gene	D gene	V gene	CDR3 DNA	CDR3 protein
many	TRBJ1-1	NA	TRBV5-1	TGCGCCAGCAGCTTGGCCGAGGGTCTGAACACTGAAGCTTTCTTT	CASSLAEGLNTEAFF
many	TRBJ2-1	NA	TRBV7-2	TGTGCCAGCAGCCCGGACGTTTACAATGAGCAGTTCTTC	CASSPDVYNEQFF
many	TRBJ1-1	NA	TRBV30	TGTGCCTGGGGCCAGGGCATTGGCACTGAAGCTTTCTTT	CAWGQGIGTEAFF
many	TRBJ1-1	NA	TRBV10-2	TGCGCCAGCAGTGAGGACCTGAGGGCCACTGAAGCTTTCTTT	CASSEDLRATEAFF
many	TRBJ2-7	TRBD2	TRBV4-1	TGCGCCAGCAGCCGGAGGACTAGCGGGAGCTCCTACGAGCAGTACTTC	CASSRRTSGSSYEQYF
many	TRBJ1-5	NA	TRBV12-3/TRBV12-4	TGTGCCAGCAGGCATGACAGTTCACAGCCCCAGCATTTT	CASRHDSSQPQHF
NA	TRBJ1-2	NA	TRBV9	TGTGCCAGCAGCCCGGCGGGGGGTCTGGGCTACACCTTC	CASSPAGGLGYTF
many	TRBJ1-1	NA	TRBV30	TGTGCCTGGAGAACCCCGGGGGCCCACACTGAAGCTTTCTTT	CAWRTPGAHTEAFF
NA	TRBJ2-4	NA	TRBV4-1	TGCGCCAGCAGCCAAGACGGTCAGCTAAAAAACATTCAGTACTTC	CASSQDGQLKNIQYF
few	TRBJ2-3	TRBD2	TRBV5-5	TGTGCCAGCAGCTTTTCGGGGGAGGGGTACACAGATACGCAGTATTTT	CASSFSGEGYTDTQYF
many	TRBJ2-2	NA	TRBV13	TGTGCCAGCAGCTTAGGGCCACAGGGTACTAACACCGGGGAGCTGTTTTTT	CASSLGPQGTNTGELFF
NA	TRBJ2-1	TRBD2	TRBV11-2	TGTGCCAGCAGCGCAACCCCGGGACTAGCAGACAATGAGCAGTTCTTC	CASSATPGLADNEQFF
few	TRBJ2-7	NA	TRBV12-3/TRBV12-4	TGTGCCAGCAGGGAAAAGAGCTCCTACGAGCAGTACTTC	CASREKSSYEQYF
many	TRBJ2-7	TRBD2	TRBV28	TGTGCCAGCGGGGATAGCGGGACCCCTTACGAGCAGTACTTC	CASGDSGTPYEQYF
NA	TRBJ2-7	NA	TRBV4-1	TGCGCCAGCAGCCAAGGCTCGGCAACGAGCACCTACGAGCAGTACTTC	CASSQGSATSTYEQYF
NA	TRBJ2-1	NA	TRBV28	TGTGCCTCCTGGGACTCCCCGGTCCAGCAGTTCTTC	CASWDSPVQQFF
few	TRBJ1-5	NA	TRBV7-2	TGTGCCAGCAGCTGGGGAAGCGGGAGGCGCCAGCATTTT	CASSWGSGRRQHF
NA	TRBJ2-7	NA	TRBV3-1	TGTGCCAGCAGCCAAGATTCAGGGAGCTCCTACGAGCAGTACTTC	CASSQDSGSSYEQYF
NA	TRBJ2-6	NA	TRBV2	TGTGCCAGCACCGGGGGGCTTGGGGCCAACGTCCTGACTTTC	CASTGGLGANVLTF
NA	TRBJ2-5	TRBD1	TRBV7-2	TGTGCCAGCAGCACCCGACAGGGGTACCAAGAGACCCAGTACTTC	CASSTRQGYQETQYF
few	TRBJ1-1	NA	TRBV4-1	TGCGCCAGCAGCCAAGTAGGGGGTGAAGCTTTCTTT	CASSQVGGEAFF
few	TRBJ2-3	NA	TRBV7-9	TGTGCCAGCAGCTCCGCCGGGTCTTGGGGAGATACGCAGTATTTT	CASSSAGSWGDTQYF
NA	TRBJ1-2	NA	TRBV12-3/TRBV12-4	TGTGCCAGCAGTTTTTTAGGCTATGGCTACACCTTC	CASSFLGYGYTF
many	TRBJ1-1	NA	TRBV6-2/TRBV6-3	TGTGCCAGCAGTCCCGGGGGGGCAGGAACCGAAGCTTTCTTT	CASSPGGAGTEAFF